Listed here are 18 T cell receptor beta chains from one sample, sequenced in a study of blood T cell repertoires in COVID-19. Some clones are missing from TCRdb's copy, which holds only in-frame ones; the method was immunoSEQ multiplex PCR. The sample includes 300,000 to 450,000 clones, less than 85% of them seen just once. The sample was peripheral blood. Every receptor here comes from a woman between 18 and 30 years old with acute or convalescent COVID-19.

The CDR3 DNA reads as TGTGCCAGCAGTTACTCAGGAGAGGGTCAGTTGGGGCAGTTCTTC. This encodes CASSYSGEGQLGQFF. V is TRBV27 and J is TRBJ2-1; D might be TRBD2 (5 bases). Trimming left V 4 bases short and J 12 bases short, with 22 bases between. This CDR3 has 15 residues. The germline V gene has CDR1 MNHEY and CDR2 SMNVEV (reference sequence).

V usage is TRBV28 and J usage is TRBJ2-3; 7 bases are a match to TRBD1. Germline loops: CDR1 MDHEN, CDR2 SYDVKM. This CDR3 comprises 14 residues. The ends lost 9 bases at V and 0 bases at J; junction bases unmatched: 6. The CDR3 region is CASRQGPSTDTQYF. The CDR3 region has the DNA TGTGCCAGTAGACAGGGACCTAGCACAGATACGCAGTATTTT. Drawing the rest from reference TRBV28 and TRBJ2-3, the complete variable domain is DVKVTQSSRYLVKRTGEKVFLECVQDMDHENMFWYRQDPGLGLRLIYFSYDVKMKEKGDIPEGYSVSREKKERFSLILESASTNQTSMYLCASRQGPSTDTQYFGPGTRLTVL.

This clone was counted between two and nine times. The V call is TRBV7-3, the J call TRBJ1-1, with 8 bases lining up with TRBD1. The CDR3 runs to 13 residues. V gave up 4 bases and J gave up 4 bases; unmatched junction bases: 2. CDR1 and CDR2 from the germline V gene are SGHTA and FQGTGA. Here the CDR3 reads CASSSTGATEAFF. CDR3 DNA: TGTGCCAGCAGCTCGACAGGGGCCACTGAAGCTTTCTTT.

As concerns this clone: A much bigger clone sits one base away, suggesting this may be a read error. The chain links TRBV2 to TRBJ1-1; 9 bases align to TRBD1. Germline V gene data show CDR1 as SNHLY and CDR2 as FYNNEI. The CDR3 extends over 14 amino acids. V lost 6 bases to trimming and J lost 0 bases; unmatched junction nucleotides: 2. CDR3 in amino acids: CASSGQGMNTEAFF. The CDR3 bases are TGTGCCAGCAGCGGACAGGGGATGAACACTGAAGCTTTCTTT.

The genes are TRBV11-3 and TRBJ1-1, with 9 positions matching TRBD1. V gave up 0 bases and J gave up 6 bases; unmatched junction bases: 5. Germline V lookup: CDR1 SGHNT, CDR2 YENEEA. CDR3 length: 15 residues. This CDR3 reads CASSLDQGQGSEAFF. The CDR3 DNA is TGTGCCAGCAGCTTAGATCAGGGACAGGGATCTGAAGCTTTCTTT.

The gene calls are TRBV3-1 (or the pseudogene TRBV3-2) and TRBJ2-7; the match to TRBD1 covers 7 bases. V trimming: 1 base; J trimming: 6 bases; junction bases outside the gene matches: 0. The CDR3 contains 12 residues. CDR1 and CDR2 from the germline V gene are LGHDT and YNNKEL (reference sequence). In DNA, the CDR3 is TGTGCCAGCAGCCAAGGACAGGGCGAGCAGTACTTC. Amino acid sequence: CASSQGQGEQYF.

The rearrangement uses TRBV5-6 and TRBJ2-1; possible D gene TRBD1, 6 bases. The V end was cut by 4 bases, the J end by 2 bases, with 16 bases between. This CDR3 comprises 16 residues. The V gene's germline CDR1 is SGHDT and CDR2 YYEEEE. The CDR3 DNA reads as TGTGCCAGCAGCCCGGGACACGGGATTACCTACAATGAGCAGTTCTTC. It yields the protein CASSPGHGITYNEQFF.

V and J are TRBV3-1 (or the pseudogene TRBV3-2) and TRBJ2-1; D possibly corresponds to TRBD1 (7 bases). Germline-derived CDR1 and CDR2 are LGHDT and YNNKEL (reference sequence). Trimming removed 1 base at V and 0 bases at J, with 19 bases between. This CDR3 is 19 amino acids long. The CDR3 bases are TGTGCCAGCAGCCAAGTAGCGGCGGGACAGCACTTCTCCTACAATGAGCAGTTCTTC. As protein: CASSQVAAGQHFSYNEQFF.

The chain joins TRBV28 to TRBJ1-2; no reliable D call. V lost 7 bases and J lost 2, with 8 bases in between. Per germline, CDR1 MDHEN and CDR2 SYDVKM. The CDR3 runs 12 residues. The CDR3 bases are TGTGCCAGCAATACAGTGAACTATGGCTACACCTTC. This translates into CASNTVNYGYTF.

The chain links TRBV5-1 to TRBJ1-2, with D hard to call. The CDR3 is made up of 14 amino acids. Germline-derived CDR1 and CDR2 are SGHRS and YFSETQ. V dropped 1 base and J dropped 4 bases, with 11 bases sitting between them. CDR3 in DNA: TGCGCCAGCAGCTTGCGGAACAGCCCCTATGGCTACACCTTC. It is translated as CASSLRNSPYGYTF.

V and J are TRBV5-6 and TRBJ2-1; D is unresolved. Trimming removed 1 base at V and 1 base at J, with 9 bases between. Germline lookup yields CDR1 SGHDT and CDR2 YYEEEE. CDR3 size: 15 residues. CDR3 coding DNA: TGTGCCAGCAGCTTGTATCAGGATTCCTACAATGAGCAGTTCTTC. Translation gives CASSLYQDSYNEQFF.

The gene calls are TRBV29-1 and TRBJ1-2; perhaps TRBD1 as D (5 bases). Deletions cut 1 base from V and 3 bases from J, with 9 bases between. CDR1 is SQVTM and CDR2 is ANQGSEA in the germline V gene. The CDR3 is 13 residues long. Here the CDR3 reads CSVEAGAYYGYTF. CDR3 coding DNA: TGCAGCGTTGAAGCTGGGGCGTACTATGGCTACACCTTC.

The chain has TRBV25-1 and TRBJ2-7; D gene uncertain. Germline loops: CDR1 MGHDK, CDR2 SYGVNS. The CDR3 consists of 13 residues. V dropped 5 bases and J dropped 3 bases, with 11 bases sitting between them. CDR3 protein: CASSSPGFYEQYF. DNA for the CDR3: TGTGCCAGCAGTTCTCCGGGTTTCTACGAGCAGTACTTC.

The rearrangement joins TRBV20-1 to TRBJ2-1; 7 nucleotides line up with TRBD2. V shed 3 bases and J 3 bases; nucleotides not matched to a gene: 8. CDR3 length equals 15 residues. Per germline, CDR1 DFQATT and CDR2 SNEGSKA (reference sequence). CDR3 bases: TGCAGTGCTAGTAGCCTAGCGGACGACTACAATGAGCAGTTCTTC. Amino acids: CSASSLADDYNEQFF.

This chain connects TRBV5-6 to TRBJ1-2; 10 nucleotides align to TRBD1. Germline assignment: CDR1 SGHDT and CDR2 YYEEEE. The V segment lost 2 bases and the J segment 6 bases; nucleotides outside the gene matches: 10. The CDR3 has 16 amino acids. CDR3 protein: CASSLPQGQGLDGYTF. The CDR3 bases are TGTGCCAGCAGCTTACCCCAGGGACAGGGGCTGGATGGCTACACCTTC.

The chain employs TRBV5-1 and TRBJ1-5, with 8 bases fitting TRBD1. The V gene's germline CDR1 is SGHRS and CDR2 YFSETQ. The CDR3 covers 15 residues. After removal of 3 bases from V and 5 bases from J, the junction contained 7 bases not matched to a gene. CDR3 sequence reads: CASSSTGEGDQPQHF. In DNA, the CDR3 is TGCGCCAGCAGCTCGACAGGGGAGGGGGATCAGCCCCAGCATTTT.

The genes are TRBV11-2 and TRBJ1-1, with TRBD1 identical over 9 bases. J was trimmed by 2 bases and V by 3 bases; bases with no gene match: 7. Looked up from germline, CDR1 is SGHAT and CDR2 is FQNNGV. This CDR3 has 16 amino acids. CDR3 in DNA: TGTGCCAGCAGCTTCTTGGACAGGGGAGGAAACACTGAAGCTTTCTTT. Its translation: CASSFLDRGGNTEAFF.

The chain carries TRBV4-1 and TRBJ2-3; TRBD2 aligns across 10 bases. Germline CDR1 and CDR2: MGHRA and YSYEKL. The CDR3 runs to 17 residues. The trim removed 4 bases at V and 4 bases at J, leaving 11 bases unmatched. CDR3 sequence (DNA): TGCGCCAGCAGCCCGCGTGCCTGGACTAGCGGACCAGATACGCAGTATTTT. It specifies CASSPRAWTSGPDTQYF.